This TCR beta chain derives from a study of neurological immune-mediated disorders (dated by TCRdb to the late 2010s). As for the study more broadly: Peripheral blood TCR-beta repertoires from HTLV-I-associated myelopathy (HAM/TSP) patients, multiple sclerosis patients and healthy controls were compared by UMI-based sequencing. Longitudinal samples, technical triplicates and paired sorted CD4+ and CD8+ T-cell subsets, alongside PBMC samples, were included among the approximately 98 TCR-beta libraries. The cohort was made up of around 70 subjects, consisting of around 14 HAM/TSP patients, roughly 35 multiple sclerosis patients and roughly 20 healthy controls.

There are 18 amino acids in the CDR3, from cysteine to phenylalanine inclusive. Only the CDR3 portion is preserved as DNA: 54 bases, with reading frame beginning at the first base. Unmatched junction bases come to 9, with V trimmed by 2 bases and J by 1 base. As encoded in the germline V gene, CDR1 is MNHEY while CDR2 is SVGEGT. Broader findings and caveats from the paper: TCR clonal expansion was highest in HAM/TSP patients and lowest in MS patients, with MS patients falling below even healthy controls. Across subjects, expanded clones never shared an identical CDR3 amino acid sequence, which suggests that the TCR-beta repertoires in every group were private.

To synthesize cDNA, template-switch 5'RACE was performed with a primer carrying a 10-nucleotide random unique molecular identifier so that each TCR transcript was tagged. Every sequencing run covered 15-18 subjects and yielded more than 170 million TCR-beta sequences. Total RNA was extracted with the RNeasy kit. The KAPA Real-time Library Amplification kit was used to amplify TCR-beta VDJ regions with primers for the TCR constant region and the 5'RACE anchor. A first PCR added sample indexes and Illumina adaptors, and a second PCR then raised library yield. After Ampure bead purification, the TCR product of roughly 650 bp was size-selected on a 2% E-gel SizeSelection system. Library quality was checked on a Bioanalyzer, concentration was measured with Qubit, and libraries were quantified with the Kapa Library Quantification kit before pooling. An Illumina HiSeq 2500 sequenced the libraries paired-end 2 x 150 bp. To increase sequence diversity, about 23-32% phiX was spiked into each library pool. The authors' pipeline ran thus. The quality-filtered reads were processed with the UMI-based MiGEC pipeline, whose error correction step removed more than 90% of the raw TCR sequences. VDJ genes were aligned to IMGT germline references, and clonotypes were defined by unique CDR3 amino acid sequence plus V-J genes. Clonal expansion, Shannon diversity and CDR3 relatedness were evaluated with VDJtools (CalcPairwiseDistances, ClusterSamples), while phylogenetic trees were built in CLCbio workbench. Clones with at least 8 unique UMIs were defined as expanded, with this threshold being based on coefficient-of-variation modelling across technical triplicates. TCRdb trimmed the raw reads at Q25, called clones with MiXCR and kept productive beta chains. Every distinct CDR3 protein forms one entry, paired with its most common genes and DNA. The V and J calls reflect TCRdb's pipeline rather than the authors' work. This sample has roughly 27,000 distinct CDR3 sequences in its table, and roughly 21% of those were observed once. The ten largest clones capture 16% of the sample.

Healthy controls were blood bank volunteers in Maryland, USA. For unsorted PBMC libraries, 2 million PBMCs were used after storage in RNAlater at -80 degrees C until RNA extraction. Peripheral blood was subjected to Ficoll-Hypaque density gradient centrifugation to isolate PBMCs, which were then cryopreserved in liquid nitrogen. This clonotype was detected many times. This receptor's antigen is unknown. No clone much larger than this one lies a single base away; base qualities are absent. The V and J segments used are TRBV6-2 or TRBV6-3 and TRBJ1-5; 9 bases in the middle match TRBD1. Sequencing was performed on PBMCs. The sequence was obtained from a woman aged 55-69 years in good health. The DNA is TGTGCCAGCAGTTACCCCAGCGGGACAGGGTTGAGCAATCAGCCCCAGCATTTT. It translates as CASSYPSGTGLSNQPQHF.